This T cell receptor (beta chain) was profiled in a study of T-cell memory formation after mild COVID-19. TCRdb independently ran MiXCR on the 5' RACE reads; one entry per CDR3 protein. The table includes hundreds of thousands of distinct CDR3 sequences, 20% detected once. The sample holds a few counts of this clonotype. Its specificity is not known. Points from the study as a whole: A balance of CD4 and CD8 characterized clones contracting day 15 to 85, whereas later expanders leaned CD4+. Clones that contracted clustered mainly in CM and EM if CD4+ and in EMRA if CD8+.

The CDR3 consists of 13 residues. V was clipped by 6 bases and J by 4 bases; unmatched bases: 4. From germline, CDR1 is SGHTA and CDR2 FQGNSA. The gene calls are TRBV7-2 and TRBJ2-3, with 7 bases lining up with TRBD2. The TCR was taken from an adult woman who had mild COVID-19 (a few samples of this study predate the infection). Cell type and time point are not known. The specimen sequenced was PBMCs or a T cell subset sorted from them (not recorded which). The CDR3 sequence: CASRREIADTQYF. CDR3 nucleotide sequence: TGTGCCAGCAGGCGGGAGATAGCAGATACGCAGTATTTT.